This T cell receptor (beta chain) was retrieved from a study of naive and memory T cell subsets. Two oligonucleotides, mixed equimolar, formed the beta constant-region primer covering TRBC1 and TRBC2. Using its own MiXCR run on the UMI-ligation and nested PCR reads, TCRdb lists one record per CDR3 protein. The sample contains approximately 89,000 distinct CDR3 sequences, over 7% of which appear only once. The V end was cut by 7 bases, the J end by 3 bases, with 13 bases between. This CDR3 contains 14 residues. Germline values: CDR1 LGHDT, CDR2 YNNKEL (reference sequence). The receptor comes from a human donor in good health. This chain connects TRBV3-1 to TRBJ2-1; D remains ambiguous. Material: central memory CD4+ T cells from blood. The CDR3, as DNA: TGTGCCAGCACTGGGCTAGGCCGCTACAATGAGCAGTTCTTC. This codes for CASTGLGRYNEQFF.